This T cell receptor beta chain emerged from a study of blood T cell repertoires in COVID-19. This table comes from immunoSEQ multiplex PCR, and its TCRdb copy is limited to in-frame clones, with some not included. This table holds 95,000 to 110,000 clones, approximately 80% found once. CDR1 is LNHDA, CDR2 SQIVND, per germline (reference sequence). V was clipped by 5 bases and J by 1 base, with 9 bases between them. This CDR3 region has 13 residues. The receptor was derived from an elderly woman with active or convalescent COVID-19. Sequencing was performed on peripheral blood. The chain joins TRBV19 to TRBJ2-7; D unclear. The CDR3: CASSLSVSYEQYF. CDR3 DNA sequence: TGTGCCAGTAGTTTGTCGGTTTCCTACGAGCAGTACTTC.